A single sample gave rise to the 29 T cell receptor beta chains below, sequenced in a study of CD8 T cells in ankylosing spondylitis. Study findings and constraints: Blood from ankylosing spondylitis patients appeared to carry a characteristic roughly 8-variant TCR beta motif.

MiXCR, run by TCRdb on the 5' RACE reads, gives a single entry per CDR3 protein. The repertoire holds over 200,000 distinct CDR3 sequences, with around 18% as singletons. These receptors have no known antigen. Sequenced sample: blood, either unsorted or a sorted T cell fraction (not recorded which). The receptors here all came from a male donor with ankylosing spondylitis.

The chain is built from TRBV6-1 and TRBJ1-1, with no clear D. Looked up from germline, CDR1 is MNHNS and CDR2 is SASEGT. V shed 7 bases and J shed 1 base, with 13 bases lying between them. This CDR3 has 14 amino acids. The CDR3 loop reads CASTPESPNTEAFF. CDR3 sequence (DNA): TGTGCCAGCACCCCGGAGTCTCCGAACACTGAAGCTTTCTTT.

The count of this clonotype is one. The V call is TRBV7-9, the J call TRBJ2-1; the match to TRBD2 covers 9 bases. This CDR3 is 13 amino acids long. Looked up from germline, CDR1 is SEHNR and CDR2 is FQNEAQ (reference sequence). The junction had 6 bases not matched to a gene; V was cut back by 11 bases and J by 4 bases. CDR3 bases: TGTGCCGGCGCGGGGGGGGAATACAATGAGCAGTTCTTC. Translated, it gives CAGAGGEYNEQFF.

A few counts support this clonotype. This chain uses TRBV12-3 or TRBV12-4 with TRBJ2-3; 8 bases agree with TRBD2. The length of the CDR3 is 16 residues. V lost 1 base and J lost 4; bases outside the gene matches: 7. Here the CDR3 reads CASSLDTAGGPDTQYF. The CDR3, as DNA: TGTGCCAGCAGTTTAGATACGGCGGGAGGACCAGATACGCAGTATTTT.

Only a few counts were recorded for this clonotype. The rearrangement joins TRBV6-5 to TRBJ1-5; tentatively, D is TRBD1 (6 bases). With 2 bases removed from V and 4 bases from J, the gap between germline ends came to 9 bases. Germline V gene sequence: CDR1 MNHEY, CDR2 SVGAGI. The CDR3 is 14 amino acids. As DNA, the CDR3 is TGTGCCAGCAGTTACAGGGGGGAGAATCAGCCCCAGCATTTT. Translated, it gives CASSYRGENQPQHF.

Notes on this clonotype: Compared with germline, one end of the junction differs, possibly owing to a read error. The chain couples TRBV20-1 to TRBJ2-1; D possibly corresponds to TRBD2 (5 bases). CDR1 and CDR2 (germline): DFQATT, SNEGSKA (reference sequence). The CDR3 runs 13 residues. The CDR3 loop is CSASPGGGFSEVF. DNA for the CDR3: TGCAGTGCTAGCCCGGGTGGAGGTTTTTCTGAGGTCTTC.

The chain carries TRBV28 and TRBJ2-1; D is ambiguous. Germline assignment: CDR1 MDHEN and CDR2 SYDVKM. CDR3 length: 13 residues. V lost 5 bases to trimming and J lost 6 bases, with 11 bases between them. CDR3 DNA sequence: TGTGCCAGCAGTAACGGACGGCCCAATGAGCAGTTCTTC. It encodes CASSNGRPNEQFF. Together with reference TRBV28 and TRBJ2-1, the CDR3 gives the full variable domain: DVKVTQSSRYLVKRTGEKVFLECVQDMDHENMFWYRQDPGLGLRLIYFSYDVKMKEKGDIPEGYSVSREKKERFSLILESASTNQTSMYLCASSNGRPNEQFFGPGTRLTVL.

The chain has TRBV12-3 or TRBV12-4 and TRBJ2-7, with D tentatively TRBD2 (6 bases). Trimming took off 5 bases at V and 0 bases at J, with 11 bases between the two ends. The CDR3 covers 14 residues. CDR3 sequence reads: CASSKSGPSYEQYF. The CDR3 DNA reads TGTGCCAGCAGTAAAAGCGGGCCCTCCTACGAGCAGTACTTC.

This clonotype was observed many times. The CDR3 loop reads CSVELRATDTQYF. CDR3 nucleotide sequence: TGCAGCGTTGAGTTAAGGGCCACAGATACGCAGTATTTT. This chain links TRBV29-1 with TRBJ2-3; D unresolved. Trimming removed 3 bases at V and 2 bases at J, with 9 bases between. The CDR3 consists of 13 residues. The germline V gene has CDR1 SQVTM and CDR2 ANQGSEA.

The V call is TRBV20-1, the J call TRBJ2-4, with 13 positions matching TRBD2. The V gene's germline CDR1 is DFQATT and CDR2 SNEGSKA (reference sequence). CDR3 length equals 19 residues. The V gene end was trimmed by 0 bases and the J gene end by 6 bases; junction bases not matched to a gene: 14. For the CDR3, the DNA is TGCAGTGCTAGAGACTGGGGATACGGACTAGCGGGAGTGGGAAACATTCAGTACTTC. As protein: CSARDWGYGLAGVGNIQYF.

This clonotype has a handful of counts. The chain links TRBV11-3 to TRBJ2-1; 7 bases match TRBD2. CDR1 is SGHNT and CDR2 is YENEEA in the germline V gene. Trimming removed 0 bases from V and 3 bases from J; junction bases left unmatched: 5. The CDR3 totals 16 residues. DNA for the CDR3: TGTGCCAGCAGCTTAGATGGGAGGGCCATCTACAATGAGCAGTTCTTC. Its protein product is CASSLDGRAIYNEQFF. The full variable domain, with the rest looked up from reference TRBV11-3 and TRBJ2-1, is EAGVVQSPRYKIIEKKQPVAFWCNPISGHNTLYWYLQNLGQGPELLIRYENEEAVDDSQLPKDRFSAERLKGVDSTLKIQPAELGDSAVYLCASSLDGRAIYNEQFFGPGTRLTVL.

Only a few counts were recorded for this clonotype. The CDR3 loop is CSALDREIPGNTIYF. The CDR3 nucleotides are TGCAGTGCCCTGGACAGGGAAATTCCTGGAAACACCATATATTTT. The chain employs TRBV20-1 and TRBJ1-3, with TRBD1 matching 8 bases. Germline CDR1 reads DFQATT; CDR2 reads SNEGSKA (reference sequence). CDR3 size: 15 residues. Trimming at V came to 6 bases and at J to 2 bases, leaving 9 bases not matched to a gene.

The table lists this clonotype with a few counts. The chain couples TRBV5-1 to TRBJ2-2, with 8 positions matching TRBD1. The CDR3 has 14 amino acids. V lost 2 bases, J lost 6 bases, and 3 bases stayed unmatched. CDR1 and CDR2 from the germline V gene are SGHRS and YFSETQ. This CDR3 reads CASSFGQGSGELFF. DNA of the CDR3: TGCGCCAGCAGCTTTGGACAGGGATCCGGGGAGCTGTTTTTT.

The chain links TRBV7-9 to TRBJ2-7, with TRBD1 identical over 7 bases. V dropped 3 bases and J dropped 5; count of bases not matched to a gene: 7. The CDR3 has 14 residues. CDR1 and CDR2 (germline): SEHNR, FQNEAQ (reference sequence). CDR3 sequence: CASSFEGALDEQYF. The DNA for the CDR3 is TGTGCCAGCAGCTTTGAGGGGGCTTTGGACGAGCAGTACTTC.

In its sample, this clonotype was seen once. The genes are TRBV15 and TRBJ1-6; weak D call: TRBD1 (5 bases). This CDR3 comprises 14 residues. Germline V lookup: CDR1 LNHNV, CDR2 YYDKDF (reference sequence). Trimming shortened V by 5 bases and J by 9 bases, and 14 bases separated the two germline ends. The CDR3, as DNA: TGTGCCACCAGCGGGGGACCGGAGGTTTCACCCCTCCACTTT. Translated: CATSGGPEVSPLHF.

The chain is built from TRBV11-2 and TRBJ2-1; 10 bases align to TRBD1. J was trimmed by 6 bases and V by 5 bases; bases with no gene match: 10. CDR3 length: 16 residues. CDR1 is SGHAT, CDR2 FQNNGV, per germline. CDR3 loop: CASSPRGTGVFNEQFF. In DNA form, the CDR3 reads TGTGCCAGCAGCCCTAGGGGGACAGGGGTTTTCAATGAGCAGTTCTTC.

The V and J genes are TRBV28 and TRBJ2-2; D uncertain. With 6 bases removed from V and 0 bases from J, the gap between germline ends came to 14 bases. CDR3 size: 16 residues. The germline gives CDR1 MDHEN, CDR2 SYDVKM. This chain's CDR3 is CASSPQWEANTGELFF. CDR3 nucleotides: TGTGCCAGCAGCCCCCAATGGGAAGCGAACACCGGGGAGCTGTTTTTT.

This clonotype showed up just a few times. The chain has TRBV6-1 and TRBJ2-2, with 7 bases matching TRBD1. Per germline, CDR1 MNHNS and CDR2 SASEGT. CDR3 size: 18 residues. Losses at the gene ends were 2 bases for V and 5 bases for J; bases not matched to a gene: 14. In nucleotides, the CDR3 is TGTGCCAGCAGTGAATCTCCGTGGGGGACAGCATTAACCGGGGAGCTGTTTTTT. As protein: CASSESPWGTALTGELFF.

This chain uses TRBV27 with TRBJ2-7; a possible D gene is TRBD2 (6 bases). Trimming removed 2 bases at V and 1 base at J, with 12 bases between. The CDR3 contains 15 residues. CDR1 and CDR2 from the germline V gene are MNHEY and SMNVEV (reference sequence). CDR3: CASSLMLATSYEQYF. DNA for the CDR3: TGTGCCAGCAGTTTAATGCTAGCGACGTCCTACGAGCAGTACTTC.

In its sample, this clonotype was seen a few times. This chain links TRBV29-1 with TRBJ2-7; 10 bases are a match to TRBD1. V lost 1 base, J lost 2 bases, and 5 bases stayed unmatched. CDR1 is SQVTM and CDR2 is ANQGSEA in the germline V gene. This CDR3 has 15 amino acids. CDR3 sequence: CSVEGDGTGAYEQYF. CDR3 DNA sequence: TGCAGCGTTGAAGGAGACGGGACAGGGGCCTACGAGCAGTACTTC.

In this sample, this clonotype turned up a few times. J is TRBJ1-2 and V is TRBV2, with TRBD1 identical over 9 bases. The CDR3 runs to 16 residues. Germline V gene lookup returns CDR1 SNHLY and CDR2 FYNNEI. Trimming removed 3 bases from V and 4 bases from J; junction bases left unmatched: 9. CDR3 bases: TGTGCCAGCAGTGACCGGACAGGGGAAGGTAGCTATGGCTACACCTTC. This translates into CASSDRTGEGSYGYTF.

The V gene is TRBV27, the J gene TRBJ1-5; TRBD1 matches 7 bases. V lost 6 bases to trimming and J lost 5 bases; unmatched junction nucleotides: 7. Germline V gene data show CDR1 as MNHEY and CDR2 as SMNVEV (reference sequence). The CDR3 runs 14 residues. The CDR3 is CASSPDRNYQPQHF. As DNA, the CDR3 is TGTGCCAGCAGCCCGGACAGGAATTATCAGCCCCAGCATTTT.

V and J are TRBV7-2 and TRBJ2-7; D unclear. CDR3 length equals 13 residues. Germline loops: CDR1 SGHTA, CDR2 FQGNSA. V was cut by 0 bases and J by 3 bases, with 6 bases left in between. Here the CDR3 reads CASSLAEYYEQYF. The CDR3 DNA sequence: TGTGCCAGCAGCTTAGCTGAATACTACGAGCAGTACTTC.

The chain links TRBV7-2 to TRBJ2-5; maybe TRBD2 (6 bases). The length of the CDR3 is 16 residues. The germline gives CDR1 SGHTA, CDR2 FQGNSA. V lost 6 bases and J 4 bases, leaving 21 bases between the germline ends. The CDR3 protein is CASSPPGTSRVETQYF. CDR3 in DNA: TGTGCCAGCAGTCCTCCAGGGACTTCCCGTGTAGAGACCCAGTACTTC.

V is TRBV6-2 or TRBV6-3 and J is TRBJ2-1, with no clear D. Per germline, CDR1 MNHEY and CDR2 SVGEGT. This CDR3 has 12 amino acids. V lost 6 bases and J 5 bases, leaving 8 bases between the germline ends. CDR3 residues: CASSPINNEQFF. DNA of the CDR3: TGTGCCAGCAGCCCCATTAACAATGAGCAGTTCTTC.

This clonotype showed up just a few times. The gene calls are TRBV5-1 and TRBJ2-1; D may be TRBD2 (6 bases). V lost 2 bases and J 3 bases, leaving 12 bases between the germline ends. The CDR3 spans 15 residues. From germline, CDR1 is SGHRS and CDR2 YFSETQ. Written as DNA, the CDR3 is TGCGCCAGCAGCTTAGGCGGGATGGTCTACAATGAGCAGTTCTTC. It encodes CASSLGGMVYNEQFF.

The genes are TRBV28 and TRBJ2-7; D is perhaps TRBD1 or TRBD2 (5 bases each). The CDR3 covers 13 residues. Deletions cut 3 bases from V and 6 bases from J, with 12 bases between. Germline CDR1 MDHEN, CDR2 SYDVKM. The CDR3 loop is CASSFRDGLEQYF. CDR3 sequence (DNA): TGTGCCAGCAGTTTCAGGGACGGGCTCGAGCAGTACTTC. Full variable domain (missing parts from reference TRBV28 and TRBJ2-7): DVKVTQSSRYLVKRTGEKVFLECVQDMDHENMFWYRQDPGLGLRLIYFSYDVKMKEKGDIPEGYSVSREKKERFSLILESASTNQTSMYLCASSFRDGLEQYFGPGTRLTVT.

This chain joins TRBV19 and TRBJ2-7, with 10 positions matching TRBD2. The CDR3 runs 14 residues. J was trimmed by 5 bases and V by 3 bases; bases with no gene match: 4. Germline V gives CDR1 LNHDA, CDR2 SQIVND (reference sequence). The CDR3 region is CASSMLLAGNEQYF. Written as DNA, the CDR3 is TGTGCCAGTAGTATGTTACTAGCGGGAAACGAGCAGTACTTC.

V usage is TRBV27 and J usage is TRBJ2-2, with D unclear. The CDR3 sequence is 14 residues long. The V end lost 2 bases, the J end lost 4 bases, and 8 bases lay between the germline ends. The germline gives CDR1 MNHEY, CDR2 SMNVEV (reference sequence). In nucleotides, the CDR3 is TGTGCCAGCAGTTTAGATACAACCACCGGGGAGCTGTTTTTT. Protein sequence: CASSLDTTTGELFF.

In this sample, this clonotype turned up many times. This chain links TRBV5-1 with TRBJ2-1; TRBD1 matches at 9 bases. Germline V gives CDR1 SGHRS, CDR2 YFSETQ. The CDR3 runs 16 residues. The V segment lost 2 bases and the J segment 8 bases; nucleotides outside the gene matches: 11. The CDR3 DNA sequence: TGCGCCAGCAGCTTCCCCCGGGACAGGGTTGAGGATGAGCAGTTCTTC. It yields the protein CASSFPRDRVEDEQFF.